The subject of this entry is one T cell receptor (beta chain). Its antigen is undetermined. The sample is drawn from a study of shared clonotypes between healthy human individuals. Libraries were prepared by immunoSEQ multiplex PCR; TCRdb keeps only in-frame clonotypes and omits some of them. The table shows roughly 2.1 million clones, with 93% occurring only once. Germline-derived CDR1 and CDR2 are MDHEN and SYDVKM. The CDR3 sequence is 13 residues long. Trimming left V 6 bases short and J 10 bases short, with 18 bases between. Terminally differentiated effector memory CD45RA+ cells were left out of the naive CD8 fraction, which was CD45RO-negative and positively selected for CCR7. Overall study results and limits: The study found lower generation probabilities in non-shared clonotypes than in those shared by all four donors.

The TCR sequence derives from a man younger than 30 in good health. Some clones in this sample may be carry-over from other donors' samples. Sequenced: naive CD8+ T cells from PBMCs. The chain couples TRBV28 to TRBJ1-1; possibly TRBD1 for D (5 bases). This CDR3 reads CASSHRILQTAFF. DNA for the CDR3: TGTGCCAGCAGCCACAGGATTCTTCAGACAGCTTTCTTT. The full variable domain, completed using reference TRBV28 and TRBJ1-1, is DVKVTQSSRYLVKRTGEKVFLECVQDMDHENMFWYRQDPGLGLRLIYFSYDVKMKEKGDIPEGYSVSREKKERFSLILESASTNQTSMYLCASSHRILQTAFFGQGTRLTVV.